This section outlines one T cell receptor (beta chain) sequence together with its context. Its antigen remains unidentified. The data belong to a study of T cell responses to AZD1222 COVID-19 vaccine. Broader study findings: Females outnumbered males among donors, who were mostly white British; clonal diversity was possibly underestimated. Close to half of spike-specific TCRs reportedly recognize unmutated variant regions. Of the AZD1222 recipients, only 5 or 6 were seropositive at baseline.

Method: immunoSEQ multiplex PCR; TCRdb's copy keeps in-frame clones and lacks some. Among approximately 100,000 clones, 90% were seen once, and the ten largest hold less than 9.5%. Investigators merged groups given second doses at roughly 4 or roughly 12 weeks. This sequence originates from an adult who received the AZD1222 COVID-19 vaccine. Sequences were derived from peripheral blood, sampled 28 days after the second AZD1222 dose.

The CDR3 here is CSVGTDSSYEQYF. In nucleotides, the CDR3 is TGCAGCGTGGGGACAGATTCCTCCTACGAGCAGTACTTC. The rearrangement links TRBV29-1 to TRBJ2-7, with TRBD1 identical over 7 bases. Trimming at V came to 6 bases and at J to 0 bases, leaving 5 bases not matched to a gene. Germline V gene data show CDR1 as SQVTM and CDR2 as ANQGSEA. CDR3 length: 13 amino acids.